The 9 T cell receptor beta chains reported below all come from one sample, sequenced in a study of cytomegalovirus exposure and HLA in healthy donors. 13 Jbeta primers and 60 Vbeta primers were used for the PCR. Sequenced by immunoSEQ multiplex PCR; TCRdb stores in-frame clones only, minus some. Counted here are roughly 100,000 clones, about 80% occurring once; the ten biggest clones make up 7.5% to 9%. Material: PBMCs. The receptors shown here come from a man aged 40-50 years in good health and CMV-seropositive.

The J gene is TRBJ2-3, the V gene TRBV6-6, with 10 bases that match TRBD1. J gave up 8 bases and V 6 bases, and 8 bases lay outside the gene matches. The CDR3 extends over 14 amino acids. Germline V lookup: CDR1 MNHNY, CDR2 SVGAGI (reference sequence). Written as DNA, the CDR3 is TGTGCCAGCAGCCCGGGACAGGGGAGTGGTACGCAGTATTTT. Translation: CASSPGQGSGTQYF.

This chain links TRBV6-5 with TRBJ2-3, with TRBD1 as a possible D gene (5 bases). CDR3 size: 13 residues. Trimming pared 3 bases from V and 10 bases from J, leaving 14 bases between. The V gene's germline CDR1 is MNHEY and CDR2 SVGAGI. The CDR3 sequence: CASSYNIQGAQYF. The CDR3 DNA is TGTGCCAGCAGTTATAATATTCAGGGTGCGCAGTATTTT.

The V gene is TRBV2, the J gene TRBJ1-1; TRBD1 might be the D (6 bases). This CDR3 has 13 amino acids. CDR1 SNHLY and CDR2 FYNNEI come from the germline V gene. Trimming took off 5 bases at V and 3 bases at J, with 10 bases between the two ends. This CDR3 reads CASSTYRDTEAFF. In DNA, the CDR3 is TGTGCCAGCAGTACCTACAGGGACACTGAAGCTTTCTTT.

To note about this clone: Mismatch with germline at one junction end may stem from a read error. The chain couples TRBV7-7 to TRBJ2-1; D remains unclear. This CDR3 has 14 residues. CDR1 is SSHAT and CDR2 is FNYEAQ in the germline V gene (reference sequence). This CDR3 is CASSSNDNYNEQFF. Written as DNA, the CDR3 is TGTGCTAGCAGCTCGAATGACAACTACAATGAGCAGTTCTTC.

This chain links TRBV19 with TRBJ1-6; D might be TRBD1 (6 bases). V was trimmed by 7 bases and J by 6 bases, leaving 13 bases between them. The germline V gene encodes CDR1 LNHDA and CDR2 SQIVND (reference sequence). The CDR3 has 14 amino acids. CDR3 region: CASTPGTINSPLHF. CDR3 DNA: TGTGCCAGTACCCCAGGGACAATTAATTCACCCCTCCACTTT.

CDR3 amino acids: CASSLVFQQPKNTEAFF. CDR3 sequence (DNA): TGTGCCAGCAGTTTAGTTTTTCAACAGCCTAAGAACACTGAAGCTTTCTTT. This chain links TRBV28 with TRBJ1-1; no clear D. The CDR3 is 17 residues long. CDR1 and CDR2 (germline): MDHEN, SYDVKM. The V and J ends lost 2 bases and 1 base respectively, with 17 bases between them.

Notes on this clone: Germline and junction disagree at one end, which may indicate a read error. The chain couples TRBV6-5 to TRBJ2-6; D might be TRBD1 (5 bases). The CDR3 is made up of 15 amino acids. Germline V CDR1 and CDR2: MNHEY, SVGAGI. Written as DNA, the CDR3 is TGTGCCAGCAGTCCATCTTTGGGTGGGGCCAACGGCCTGACTTTC. Translating it yields CASSPSLGGANGLTF.

This clone was seen once. The genes are TRBV4-1 and TRBJ2-1, with D possibly matching TRBD1 (5 bases). Trimming removed 0 bases from V and 3 bases from J, with 9 bases in between. This CDR3 contains 15 residues. In germline, CDR1 is MGHRA, CDR2 YSYEKL. The CDR3 loop is CASSQDLQGYNEQFF. The CDR3 nucleotides read TGCGCCAGCAGCCAAGATTTGCAGGGCTACAATGAGCAGTTCTTC.

The rearrangement joins TRBV7-8 to TRBJ2-1; 10 nucleotides align to TRBD2. Germline V gene lookup returns CDR1 SGHVS and CDR2 FQNEAQ. This CDR3 comprises 16 residues. Trimming took 2 bases from V and 9 from J; bases not matched to a gene: 10. Here the CDR3 DNA reads TGTGCCAGCAGCTTAATGTCTCTAGCGGGGGTCGGTGAGCAGTTCTTC. Protein sequence: CASSLMSLAGVGEQFF. The full variable domain, its missing parts supplied by reference TRBV7-8 and TRBJ2-1, is GAGVSQSPRYKVAKRGQDVALRCDPISGHVSLFWYQQALGQGPEFLTYFQNEAQLDKSGLPSDRFFAERPEGSVSTLKIQRTQQEDSAVYLCASSLMSLAGVGEQFFGPGTRLTVL.